This TCR beta chain was identified during a study of beta chain features in type 1 diabetes. Findings of the study overall: Type 1 diabetes patients had moderately but significantly shorter TCRB CDR3s in all four CD4+ subsets. Patients' naive, central memory and regulatory TCRB repertoires appeared more alike than those of healthy donors. Fewer insertions but more deletions were seen at VDJ junctions in type 1 diabetes patients.

Sequencing targeted expressed TCRB transcripts, as all isolated RNA had been reverse transcribed. Generated by immunoSEQ multiplex PCR, the TCRdb table keeps only in-frame clones and is missing some. The data hold over 150,000 clones, with over 7.5% observed a single time. This clone was picked up many times. Its specificity is not known. Via the markers CD45RO/CCR7/CD25/CD127/CD95/CD27, stem cell-like memory, regulatory, central memory and naive CD4+ cells were sorted. The CDR3 has 15 amino acids. Germline trimming cut 4 bases from V and 4 bases from J; bases unmatched to any gene: 7. Germline assignment: CDR1 MDHEN and CDR2 SYDVKM.

Source material: central memory CD4+ T cells from blood. This sequence joins TRBV28 and TRBJ2-3, with 8 nucleotides matching TRBD2. The TCR originated in a man younger than 35 in good health. The CDR3 DNA reads TGTGCCAGCAGTTCTCAGCGGGAGCCGGCAGATACGCAGTATTTT. It translates to CASSSQREPADTQYF.